A selection of T cell receptor beta chains follows, all from one sample in a study of cytomegalovirus exposure and HLA in healthy donors. Profiling relied on immunoSEQ multiplex PCR, and the TCRdb table lists in-frame clones only, not all of them. The sample includes about 180,000 clones, more than 60% of them seen just once. The material sequenced was PBMCs. Receptors originate from a man between 18 and 29 years old in good health and CMV-seronegative. Each CDR3 is given with its conserved first and last residue. A D gene is named only where the DNA matches it firmly. The size of a clone is reported for some rows only, either as once, few or many, or as a class for expanded clones.

v_gene	d_gene	len	j_gene	abundance	CDR3aa	CDR3nt
TRBV5-4	TRBD1	13	TRBJ1-1	few	CASSGQGSTEAFF	TGTGCCAGCAGTGGACAGGGGAGCACTGAAGCTTTCTTT
TRBV10-3	NA	11	TRBJ1-1	NA	CATPREAEAFF	TGTGCCACCCCTCGGGAGGCTGAAGCTTTCTTT
TRBV30	NA	12	TRBJ2-7	NA	CAWSPTGSEQYF	TGTGCCTGGAGTCCTACAGGGTCCGAGCAGTACTTC
TRBV7-2	NA	14	TRBJ2-3	NA	CASSKDRFSDTQYF	TGTGCCAGCAGCAAAGACAGGTTTAGCGACACGCAGTATTTT
TRBV29-1	TRBD2	16	TRBJ2-4	NA	CSVLASGSVFTNIQYF	TGCAGCGTTCTGGCTAGCGGGAGTGTTTTTACGAACATTCAGTACTTC
TRBV7-2	NA	16	TRBJ2-7	NA	CASSLASTGSTYEQYF	TGTGCCAGCAGCTTAGCATCTACAGGCTCGACCTACGAGCAGTACTTC
TRBV7-9	TRBD1	14	TRBJ1-4	few	CASRRQGANEKLFF	TGTGCCAGCAGGCGACAGGGGGCGAATGAAAAACTGTTTTTT
TRBV12-2	NA	15	TRBJ2-7	NA	CASRRRTGGSYEQYF	TGTGCAAGTCGCCGCAGGACAGGGGGCTCCTACGAGCAGTACTTC
TRBV27	TRBD2	17	TRBJ2-7	once	CASSPYGLLADTYEQYF	TGTGCCAGCAGTCCCTACGGTCTCCTAGCGGATACCTACGAGCAGTACTTC
TRBV7-9	TRBD2	19	TRBJ2-3	NA	CASSLGLFSASGRQDTQYF	TGTGCCAGCAGCTTAGGGCTCTTTTCCGCTAGCGGGAGGCAAGATACGCAGTATTTT
TRBV19	TRBD1	19	TRBJ1-2	NA	CASSLDRDRGRYWNYGYTF	TGTGCCAGTAGTCTCGACCGGGACAGGGGGCGTTATTGGAACTATGGCTACACCTTC
TRBV30	NA	13	TRBJ2-3	NA	CAWSRSSEDTQYF	TGTGCCTGGAGTCGGAGTTCCGAAGATACGCAGTATTTT
TRBV7-2	NA	16	TRBJ2-1	NA	CASSRISLPQGFEQFF	TGTGCCAGCAGCCGGATTAGCCTCCCTCAGGGGTTTGAGCAGTTCTTC
TRBV18	NA	13	TRBJ1-1	few	CASSPSVNTEAFF	TGTGCCAGCTCACCCTCGGTGAACACTGAAGCTTTCTTT
TRBV5-6	NA	15	TRBJ1-1	NA	CASSLPISSRTEAFF	TGTGCCAGCAGCTTGCCCATAAGTTCGCGCACTGAAGCTTTCTTT
TRBV5-4	NA	13	TRBJ2-7	NA	CASSSPGFYEQYF	TGTGCCAGCAGCTCCCCAGGGTTTTACGAGCAGTACTTC